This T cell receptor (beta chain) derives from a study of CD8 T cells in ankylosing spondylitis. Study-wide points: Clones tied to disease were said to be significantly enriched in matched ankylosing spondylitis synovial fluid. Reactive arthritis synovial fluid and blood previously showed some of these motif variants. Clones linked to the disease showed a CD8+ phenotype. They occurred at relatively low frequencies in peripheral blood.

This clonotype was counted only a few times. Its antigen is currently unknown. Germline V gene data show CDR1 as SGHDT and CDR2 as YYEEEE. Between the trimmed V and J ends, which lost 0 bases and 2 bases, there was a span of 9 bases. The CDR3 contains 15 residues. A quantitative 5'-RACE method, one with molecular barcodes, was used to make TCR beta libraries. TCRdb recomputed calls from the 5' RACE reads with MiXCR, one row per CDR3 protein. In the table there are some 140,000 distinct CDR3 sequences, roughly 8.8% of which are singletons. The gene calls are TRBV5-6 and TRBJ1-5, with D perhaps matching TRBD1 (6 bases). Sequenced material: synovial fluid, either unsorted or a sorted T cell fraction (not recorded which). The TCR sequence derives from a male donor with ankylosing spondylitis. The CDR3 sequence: CASSLGDRRNQPQHF. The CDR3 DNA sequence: TGTGCCAGCAGCTTGGGCGACAGGCGCAATCAGCCCCAGCATTTT. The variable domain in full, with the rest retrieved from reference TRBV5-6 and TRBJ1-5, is DAGVTQSPTHLIKTRGQQVTLRCSPKSGHDTVSWYQQALGQGPQFIFQYYEEEERQRGNFPDRFSGHQFPNYSSELNVNALLLGDSALYLCASSLGDRRNQPQHFGDGTRLSIL.